This paragraph reports one T cell receptor (beta chain). Its matching antigen is unknown. The data were taken from a study of cytomegalovirus exposure and HLA in healthy donors. Study findings and constraints: Most likely, a cluster of highly shared sequence variants arose as a sequencing artifact.

The ends lost 7 bases at V and 7 bases at J; junction bases unmatched: 13. Germline loops: CDR1 LNHDA, CDR2 SQIVND (reference sequence). The CDR3 loop spans 16 amino acids. The PCR made use of 60 Vbeta and 13 Jbeta primers. The table came from immunoSEQ multiplex PCR; TCRdb's copy has only in-frame clones and leaves some out. The table shows some 170,000 clones, with 70% to 75% occurring only once. Sample: PBMCs. The J gene is TRBJ1-4, the V gene TRBV19, with 9 bases aligning to TRBD1. The sequence derives from a male donor in good health and CMV-seronegative. CDR3 in amino acids: CASTAHPGQGVEKLFF. The CDR3 DNA is TGTGCCAGTACCGCCCACCCGGGACAGGGCGTTGAAAAACTGTTTTTT.